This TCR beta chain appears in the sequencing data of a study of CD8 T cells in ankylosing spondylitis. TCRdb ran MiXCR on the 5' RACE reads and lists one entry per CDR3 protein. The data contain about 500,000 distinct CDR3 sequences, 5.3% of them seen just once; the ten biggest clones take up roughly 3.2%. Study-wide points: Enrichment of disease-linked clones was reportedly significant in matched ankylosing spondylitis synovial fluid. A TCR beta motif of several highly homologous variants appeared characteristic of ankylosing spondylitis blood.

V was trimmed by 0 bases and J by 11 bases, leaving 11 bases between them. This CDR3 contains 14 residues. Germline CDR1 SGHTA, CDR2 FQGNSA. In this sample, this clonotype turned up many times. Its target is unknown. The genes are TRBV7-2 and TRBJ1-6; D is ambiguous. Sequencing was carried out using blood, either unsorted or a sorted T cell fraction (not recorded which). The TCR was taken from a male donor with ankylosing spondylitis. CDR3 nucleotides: TGTGCCAGCAGCTTAGCGCTCCAGGAGACACCCCTCCACTTT. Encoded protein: CASSLALQETPLHF.